This T cell receptor beta chain was obtained from a study of metastatic and nonmetastatic thyroid tumors. About the research overall: Repertoire data that came from the blood and tumor or nodule tissue of malignant and benign thyroid patients were compared.

TCRdb reprocessed the PCR reads via MiXCR. Here the sample spans around 10,000 clones, under 35% being singletons. Ten or more counts support this clone. Patients were all untreated before their thyroid surgery. Trimming removed 7 bases from V and 6 bases from J, with 18 bases in between. This CDR3 comprises 15 residues. Germline V gene lookup returns CDR1 SNHLY and CDR2 FYNNEI. The chain links TRBV2 to TRBJ1-4; D is ambiguous. The sequencing sample was made of tumor tissue. The sequence was collected from a female donor with papillary thyroid cancer or a benign thyroid nodule (not recorded which). Some clones in this sample may be carry-over from other donors' samples. The CDR3 DNA is TGTGCCAGCACCCCGCGGACGGCCCGAGATGAAAAACTGTTTTTT. Translated: CASTPRTARDEKLFF.